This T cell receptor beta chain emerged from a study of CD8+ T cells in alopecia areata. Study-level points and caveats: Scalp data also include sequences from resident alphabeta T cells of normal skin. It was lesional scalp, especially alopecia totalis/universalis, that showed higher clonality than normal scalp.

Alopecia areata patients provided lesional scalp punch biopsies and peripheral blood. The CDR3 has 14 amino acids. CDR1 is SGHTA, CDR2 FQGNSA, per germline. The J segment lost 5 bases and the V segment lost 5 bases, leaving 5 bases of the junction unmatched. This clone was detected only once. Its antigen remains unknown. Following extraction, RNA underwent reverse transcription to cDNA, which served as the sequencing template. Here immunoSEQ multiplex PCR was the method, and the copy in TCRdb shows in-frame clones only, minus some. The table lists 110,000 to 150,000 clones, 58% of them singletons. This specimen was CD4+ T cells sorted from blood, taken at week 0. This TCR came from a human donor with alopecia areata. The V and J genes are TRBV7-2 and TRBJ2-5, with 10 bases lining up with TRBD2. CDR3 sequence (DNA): TGTGCCAGCAGCCGAGCGGGGGGGCAGGAGACCCAGTACTTC. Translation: CASSRAGGQETQYF. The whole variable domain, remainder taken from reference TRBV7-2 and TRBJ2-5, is GAGVSQSPSNKVTEKGKDVELRCDPISGHTALYWYRQSLGQGLEFLIYFQGNSAPDKSGLPSDRFSAERTGGSVSTLTIQRTQQEDSAVYLCASSRAGGQETQYFGPGTRLLVL.